What follows describes a single T cell receptor (beta chain). Enrolment of Seattle patients took place during active infection, and they were followed longitudinally. This specimen comes from a study of blood T cell repertoires in COVID-19. For the study at large: From T cells, B-cell-depleted T cells, or PBMCs came the material, which was cDNA or gDNA.

Source study methods: Nucleated cell counts were estimated from reference gene primer amplification. Clones were read by immunoSEQ multiplex PCR, and TCRdb kept only the in-frame ones, dropping some. That table gives V, J and clone size, and the DNA gave D and trimming. The sample yields around 400,000 clones, 70% to 90% seen once. This TCR was sampled from a woman in her 30s with COVID-19, enrolled during active disease. What was sequenced was peripheral blood.

The CDR3 sequence: CASSLSAGAVHEQYF. In DNA form, the CDR3 reads TGTGCCAGCAGCTTAAGTGCGGGAGCCGTTCACGAGCAGTACTTC. The V gene is TRBV7-3, the J gene TRBJ2-7; 7 bases are a match to TRBD2. Trimming cost V 1 base and J 5 bases; bases outside gene matches: 8. The CDR3 loop spans 15 amino acids. Germline V gene data show CDR1 as SGHTA and CDR2 as FQGTGA.